Included here is one TCR beta chain sequence, with context. Antigen: not known. Use of 60 Vbeta and 13 Jbeta primers characterized the PCR. Assay: immunoSEQ multiplex PCR; the TCRdb copy retains only in-frame clones and omits some. This table has around 190,000 clones, 81% appearing once. The CDR3 has 17 residues. Trimming cost V 1 base and J 0 bases; bases outside gene matches: 8. Germline loops: CDR1 SGHTA, CDR2 FQGNSA. The entry originates in a study of cytomegalovirus exposure and HLA in healthy donors. General study points: Analysis was carried out at a later point, and it linked a missense DCLRE1C variant to TCR beta V- and J-gene trimming. It was only CMV serostatus that was available as immune exposure information.

The V and J genes are TRBV7-2 and TRBJ2-5, with TRBD1 matching over 7 bases. Source material: PBMCs. The TCR was taken from a man younger than 30 in good health and CMV-seronegative. The CDR3 loop reads CASSLGRQGIHQETQYF. The CDR3 bases are TGTGCCAGCAGCTTAGGCCGACAGGGAATACACCAAGAGACCCAGTACTTC. Full variable domain (missing parts from reference TRBV7-2 and TRBJ2-5): GAGVSQSPSNKVTEKGKDVELRCDPISGHTALYWYRQSLGQGLEFLIYFQGNSAPDKSGLPSDRFSAERTGGSVSTLTIQRTQQEDSAVYLCASSLGRQGIHQETQYFGPGTRLLVL.